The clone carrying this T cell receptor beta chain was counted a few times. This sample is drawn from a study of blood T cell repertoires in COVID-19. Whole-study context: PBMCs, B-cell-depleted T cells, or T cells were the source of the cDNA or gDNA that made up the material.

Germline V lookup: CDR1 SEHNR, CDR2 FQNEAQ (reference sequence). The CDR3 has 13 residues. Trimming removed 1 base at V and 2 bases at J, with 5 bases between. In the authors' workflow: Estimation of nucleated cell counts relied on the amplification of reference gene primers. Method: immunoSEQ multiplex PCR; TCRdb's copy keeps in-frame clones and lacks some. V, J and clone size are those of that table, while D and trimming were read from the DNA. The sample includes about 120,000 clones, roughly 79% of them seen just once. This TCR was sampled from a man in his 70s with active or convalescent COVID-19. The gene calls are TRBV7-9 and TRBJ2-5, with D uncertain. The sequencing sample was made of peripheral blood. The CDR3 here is CASSLVLQETQYF. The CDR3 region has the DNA TGTGCCAGCAGCTTAGTCCTGCAAGAGACCCAGTACTTC.